The rows below give T cell receptor beta chains drawn from one sample of a study of multiple sclerosis patients with progressive multifocal leukoencephalopathy. TCRdb keeps only in-frame clones here, not all; method: immunoSEQ multiplex PCR. The repertoire consists of some 30,000 clones, with more than 80% occurring once and the leading ten covering around 12%. The specimen comprised PBMCs, sampled from a patient treated with natalizumab. The receptors here all came from a young woman with progressive multifocal leukoencephalopathy. CDR3s include the opening cysteine and the closing phenylalanine or tryptophan. The order of the fields is D gene, V gene, J gene, clone size, CDR3 length, CDR3 DNA, CDR3 protein. A D gene is named only where the DNA matches it firmly. Some rows have no size entry. The others give once, few or many, or a class for an expanded clone.

>-|TRBV21-1|TRBJ2-7|-|14
TGTGCCAGCAGCAAAGCTCTAGCGCCGGCCGAGCAGTACTTC
CASSKALAPAEQYF
>TRBD2|TRBV25-1|TRBJ2-1|-|17
TGTGCCAGCAGTGACTATGCGCTAGCGGGAGGGGATGGTGAGCAGTTCTTC
CASSDYALAGGDGEQFF
>-|TRBV2|TRBJ2-3|-|16
TGTGCCAGCAGTGAAGCGTGGGCTTCACCCACAGATACGCAGTATTTT
CASSEAWASPTDTQYF
>-|TRBV7-2|TRBJ1-1|-|14
TGTGCCAGCAGCCCCAGGGTAGGGGACACTGAAGCTTTCTTT
CASSPRVGDTEAFF
>-|TRBV6-1|TRBJ1-6|-|15
TGTGCCAGCACCGAGGACTCGGGCGGCAATTCACCCCTCCACTTT
CASTEDSGGNSPLHF
>-|TRBV9|TRBJ2-1|-|13
TGTGCCAGCAGCGTATGGGGGCTCGGTGGGCAGTTCTTC
CASSVWGLGGQFF
>-|TRBV6-1|TRBJ1-1|few|13
TGTGCCAGCAGTGATATAGGGGAGACTGAAGCTTTCTTT
CASSDIGETEAFF
>TRBD2|TRBV19|TRBJ2-1|-|16
TGTGCCAGTAGTAGGGGACTACCTATCTCCTACAATGAGCAGTTCTTC
CASSRGLPISYNEQFF
>-|TRBV10-3|TRBJ2-7|few|11
TGTGCCATCAGAGGATCGTCCGAGCAGTACTTC
CAIRGSSEQYF
>-|TRBV5-8|TRBJ2-6|-|17
TGTGCCAGCAGCCCTGGCTTCAGACTAGCTGGGGCCAACGTCCTGACTTTC
CASSPGFRLAGANVLTF
>TRBD2|TRBV5-1|TRBJ2-1|few|15
TGCGCCAGCAGCTTGAGAGCGGGAGGGCTCTATGAGCAGTTCTTC
CASSLRAGGLYEQFF
>-|TRBV5-1|TRBJ2-7|once|14
TGCGCCAGCAGCTTGGGGGGTAAGCCCTACGAGCAGTACTTC
CASSLGGKPYEQYF
>TRBD1|TRBV6-1|TRBJ2-7|-|13
TGTGCCAGCTGGGAGACAGGGCGAGGCGAGCAGTACTTC
CASWETGRGEQYF
>-|TRBV7-9|TRBJ2-1|-|13
TGTGCCAGCAGCTTAGGGGGGCGCGGTGAGCAGTTCTTC
CASSLGGRGEQFF
>-|TRBV5-5|TRBJ1-1|-|17
TGTGCCAGCAGTCAGAACGAGGGTAAGGGGTTGAACACTGAAGCTTTCTTT
CASSQNEGKGLNTEAFF
>TRBD1|TRBV11-2|TRBJ2-7|once|15
TGTGCCAGCAGCTTAGTGGGACAGGGGACTTACGAGCAGTACTTC
CASSLVGQGTYEQYF
>-|TRBV28|TRBJ1-3|-|15
TGTGCCAGCAGTTTTCAGCTATTCTCTGGAAACACCATATATTTT
CASSFQLFSGNTIYF
>-|TRBV11-2|TRBJ2-7|-|14
TGTGCCAGCAGCTCCAGGGGGGGGGCCTACGAGCAGTACTTC
CASSSRGGAYEQYF
>-|TRBV25-1|TRBJ1-1|-|12
TGTGCCAGCATCGACACCAACACTGAAGCTTTCTTT
CASIDTNTEAFF
>TRBD2|TRBV7-2|TRBJ2-5|-|16
TGTGCCAGCAGCCCCCGACTAGCGCTAGGAAGGGAGACCCAGTACTTC
CASSPRLALGRETQYF
>-|TRBV5-6|TRBJ2-7|-|16
TGTGCCAGCAGCATATACAGGGACCGAATCTCCTACGAGCAGTACTTC
CASSIYRDRISYEQYF
>-|TRBV6-5|TRBJ2-5|few|16
TGTGCCAGCAGTTACTCGAAAGGCCAGTTCGAGGAGACCCAGTACTTC
CASSYSKGQFEETQYF
>TRBD1|TRBV6-6|TRBJ2-7|-|14
TGTGCCAGCAGTTCTATGGGACAGGGCTACGAGCAGTACTTC
CASSSMGQGYEQYF
>TRBD1|TRBV6-4|TRBJ2-3|-|15
TGTGCCAGCAGTGAGCAGGGACAGCCCACAGATACGCAGTATTTT
CASSEQGQPTDTQYF
>TRBD2|TRBV7-2|TRBJ2-1|-|14
TGTGCCAGCAGCCGTGGACTAGCGGGCTATGAGCAGTTCTTC
CASSRGLAGYEQFF
>-|TRBV5-1|TRBJ2-3|-|16
TGCGCCAGCAGCTTGGTGCTAAGTAAGGGAACAGATACGCAGTATTTT
CASSLVLSKGTDTQYF
>-|TRBV10-3|TRBJ2-7|-|13
TGTGCCATCAGCGGGACGCCAGCCTACGAGCAGTACTTC
CAISGTPAYEQYF
>-|TRBV25-1|TRBJ2-3|-|13
TGTGCCAGCAGTTCCCCGCCTCCAGATACGCAGTATTTT
CASSSPPPDTQYF
>TRBD1|TRBV18|TRBJ2-5|-|15
TGTGCCAGCTCACCCGGGACAGGGAATCAAGAGACCCAGTACTTC
CASSPGTGNQETQYF
>TRBD2|TRBV10-3|TRBJ2-5|-|14
TGTGCCATCAGTGCTAGCGGGGGGGATGGAGAGCAGTACTTC
CAISASGGDGEQYF
>-|TRBV5-1|TRBJ2-3|-|16
TGCGCCAGCGTTACCGGGACACCAGGAAGCACAGATACGCAGTATTTT
CASVTGTPGSTDTQYF